This TCR beta chain was retrieved from a study of blood T cell repertoires in COVID-19. Germline V gene sequence: CDR1 SGHRS, CDR2 YFSETQ. The CDR3 spans 14 residues. V gave up 4 bases and J gave up 4 bases; unmatched junction bases: 4. Original analysis: Estimates of nucleated cell counts were drawn from the amplification of reference gene primers. Sequencing used immunoSEQ multiplex PCR; TCRdb keeps in-frame clones, though not all of them. V and J calls and clone size are as listed in that table; D and trimming were resolved from the DNA. Of 210,000 or so clones listed, roughly 80% are singletons. This TCR derives from a woman of 80 years or more with acute or convalescent COVID-19. The chain uses TRBV5-1 and TRBJ1-3, with TRBD1 matching over 8 bases. Sequenced input: peripheral blood. DNA of the CDR3: TGCGCCAGCAGCGCCGGGACAGGAGGAAACACCATATATTTT. Amino acids: CASSAGTGGNTIYF. Combining the CDR3 with reference TRBV5-1 and TRBJ1-3 gives the whole variable domain KAGVTQTPRYLIKTRGQQVTLSCSPISGHRSVSWYQQTPGQGLQFLFEYFSETQRNKGNFPGRFSGRQFSNSRSEMNVSTLELGDSALYLCASSAGTGGNTIYFGEGSWLTVV.